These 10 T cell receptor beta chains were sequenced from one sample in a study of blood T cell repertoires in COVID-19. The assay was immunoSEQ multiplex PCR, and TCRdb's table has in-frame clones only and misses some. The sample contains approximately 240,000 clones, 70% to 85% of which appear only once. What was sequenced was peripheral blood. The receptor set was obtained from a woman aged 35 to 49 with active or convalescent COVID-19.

In nucleotides, the CDR3 is TGCGCCAGCAGCCAGGGTATCACAGGGAAGGATGGCTACACCTTC. Its protein product is CASSQGITGKDGYTF. The genes are TRBV4-1 and TRBJ1-2; TRBD1 is a possible D gene (6 bases). Germline assignment: CDR1 MGHRA and CDR2 YSYEKL. V gave up 3 bases and J gave up 6 bases, with 17 bases separating them. The CDR3 is 15 amino acids.

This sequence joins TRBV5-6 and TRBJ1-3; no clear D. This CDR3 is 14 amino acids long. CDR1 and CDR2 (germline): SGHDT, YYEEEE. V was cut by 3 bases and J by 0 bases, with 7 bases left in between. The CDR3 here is CASSYESSGNTIYF. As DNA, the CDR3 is TGTGCCAGCAGCTATGAGAGCTCTGGAAACACCATATATTTT.

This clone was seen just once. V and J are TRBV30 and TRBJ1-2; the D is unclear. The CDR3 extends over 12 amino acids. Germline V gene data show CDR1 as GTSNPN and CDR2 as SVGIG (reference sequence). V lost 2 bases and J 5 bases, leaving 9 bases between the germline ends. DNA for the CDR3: TGTGCCTGGAGTTCTATAATGTATGGCTACACCTTC. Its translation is CAWSSIMYGYTF.

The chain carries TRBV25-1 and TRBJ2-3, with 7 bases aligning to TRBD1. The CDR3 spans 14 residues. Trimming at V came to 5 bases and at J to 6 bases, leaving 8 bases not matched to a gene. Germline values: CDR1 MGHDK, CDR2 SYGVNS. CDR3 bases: TGTGCCAGCAGTAAACTACAGGGGCCTGATACGCAGTATTTT. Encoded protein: CASSKLQGPDTQYF.

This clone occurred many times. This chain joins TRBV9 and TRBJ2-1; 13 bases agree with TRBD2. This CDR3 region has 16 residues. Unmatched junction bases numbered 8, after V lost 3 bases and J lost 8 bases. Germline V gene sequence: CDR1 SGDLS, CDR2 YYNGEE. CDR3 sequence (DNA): TGTGCCAGCAGCGCGGGGACTAGCGGGATGAAGTATGAGCAGTTCTTC. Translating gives CASSAGTSGMKYEQFF.

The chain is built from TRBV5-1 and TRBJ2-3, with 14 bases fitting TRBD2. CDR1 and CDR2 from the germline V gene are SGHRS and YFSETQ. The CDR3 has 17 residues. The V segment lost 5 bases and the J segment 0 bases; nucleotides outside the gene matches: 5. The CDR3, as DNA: TGCGCCAGCAGAAGGACTAGCGGGGGGCCTAGCACAGATACGCAGTATTTT. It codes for CASRRTSGGPSTDTQYF.

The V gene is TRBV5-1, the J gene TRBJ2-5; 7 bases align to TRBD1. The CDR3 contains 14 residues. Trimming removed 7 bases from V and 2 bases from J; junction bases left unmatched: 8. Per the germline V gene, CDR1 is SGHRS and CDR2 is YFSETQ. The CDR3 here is CASRKTGFQETQYF. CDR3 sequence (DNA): TGCGCCAGCCGAAAGACAGGGTTTCAAGAGACCCAGTACTTC.

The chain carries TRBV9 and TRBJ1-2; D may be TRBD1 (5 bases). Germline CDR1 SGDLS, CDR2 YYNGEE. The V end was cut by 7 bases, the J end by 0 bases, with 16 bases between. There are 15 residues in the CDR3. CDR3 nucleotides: TGTGCCAGCCAACAACTGGCAGGGCCTAACTATGGCTACACCTTC. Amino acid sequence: CASQQLAGPNYGYTF. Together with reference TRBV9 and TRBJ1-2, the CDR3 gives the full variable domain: DSGVTQTPKHLITATGQRVTLRCSPRSGDLSVYWYQQSLDQGLQFLIQYYNGEERAKGNILERFSAQQFPDLHSELNLSSLELGDSALYFCASQQLAGPNYGYTFGSGTRLTVV.

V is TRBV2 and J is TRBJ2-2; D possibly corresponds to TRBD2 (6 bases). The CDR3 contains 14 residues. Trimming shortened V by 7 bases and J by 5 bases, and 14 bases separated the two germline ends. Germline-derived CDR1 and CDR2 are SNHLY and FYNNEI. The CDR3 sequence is CASNRGSNTGELFF. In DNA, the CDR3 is TGTGCCAGCAATCGGGGGAGCAATACCGGGGAGCTGTTTTTT. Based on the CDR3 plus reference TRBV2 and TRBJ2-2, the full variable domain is EPEVTQTPSHQVTQMGQEVILRCVPISNHLYFYWYRQILGQKVEFLVSFYNNEISEKSEIFDDQFSVERPDGSNFTLKIRSTKLEDSAMYFCASNRGSNTGELFFGEGSRLTVL.

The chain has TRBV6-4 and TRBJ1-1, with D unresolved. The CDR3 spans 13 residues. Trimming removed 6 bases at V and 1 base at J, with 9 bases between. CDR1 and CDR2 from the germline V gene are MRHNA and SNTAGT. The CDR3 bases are TGTGCCAGCAGCGCCCGGTCGAACACTGAAGCTTTCTTT. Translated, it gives CASSARSNTEAFF.